Below are 9 T cell receptor beta chains sequenced from a single sample in a study of blood T cell repertoires in COVID-19 (dated by TCRdb to the early 2020s). Library preparation employed the immunoSEQ multiplex PCR assay. Imported from immuneACCESS, the table was reduced by TCRdb to in-frame sequences with V and J called. These copies leave out some clones; in studies compared against another copy, an unresolved V gene accounts for under half, and the cause of the remainder is not known. This sample comprises roughly 240,000 clones, around 86% of them detected only once. 1.5% to 2% of the sample lies in the top ten. The sequencing input was peripheral blood. The receptor source for this set is a woman in her sixties who had recovered from COVID-19.

The gene calls are TRBV9 and TRBJ2-2; 8 bases fit TRBD1. The CDR3 loop spans 14 amino acids. Germline CDR1 reads SGDLS; CDR2 reads YYNGEE. The junction had 3 bases not matched to a gene; V was cut back by 3 bases and J by 5 bases. The DNA of the CDR3 is TGTGCCAGCAGCGGGACAGGGTTTACCGGGGAGCTGTTTTTT. The encoded protein is CASSGTGFTGELFF.

For the CDR3, the DNA is TGTGCCAGCAGCTACGGCGGCATACAGGGGGCAGGGGAGACCCAGTACTTC. This encodes CASSYGGIQGAGETQYF. The rearrangement links TRBV7-3 to TRBJ2-5, with 9 bases matching TRBD1. V shed 4 bases and J 5 bases; nucleotides not matched to a gene: 14. This CDR3 has 17 amino acids. The germline V gene has CDR1 SGHTA and CDR2 FQGTGA.

The chain joins TRBV11-2 to TRBJ1-5; TRBD1 agrees at 7 bases. The V gene end was trimmed by 5 bases and the J gene end by 5 bases; junction bases not matched to a gene: 12. The length of the CDR3 is 16 residues. Per the germline V gene, CDR1 is SGHAT and CDR2 is FQNNGV. The DNA for the CDR3 is TGTGCCAGCAGCCCCCACACTTCAGGGGGAGATCAGCCCCAGCATTTT. Residues: CASSPHTSGGDQPQHF.

This chain joins TRBV5-1 and TRBJ2-5, with TRBD1 matching 9 bases. CDR1 and CDR2 from the germline V gene are SGHRS and YFSETQ. The V and J ends lost 0 bases and 2 bases, in that order; junction bases with no gene match: 5. The CDR3 runs to 16 residues. The CDR3 DNA follows: TGCGCCAGCAGCTTGGGACAGGGGGACCTACAAGAGACCCAGTACTTC. Protein: CASSLGQGDLQETQYF.

The chain recombines TRBV19 with TRBJ2-1, with D perhaps matching TRBD2 (7 bases). V lost 8 bases, J lost 6 bases, and 17 bases lay in between. Per the germline V gene, CDR1 is LNHDA and CDR2 is SQIVND (reference sequence). The CDR3 contains 14 residues. The DNA of the CDR3 is TGTGCCAGTGGGGGGGCAGAGGGCGTCAATGAGCAGTTCTTC. The encoded protein is CASGGAEGVNEQFF.

The rearrangement joins TRBV4-3 to TRBJ1-1, with D perhaps matching TRBD1 (5 bases). Looked up from germline, CDR1 is LGHNA and CDR2 is YSLEER. Trimming took off 1 base at V and 1 base at J, with 10 bases between the two ends. The CDR3 extends over 15 amino acids. The CDR3 region is CASSQGRQGNTEAFF. The CDR3 DNA reads TGCGCCAGCAGCCAAGGTAGGCAGGGGAACACTGAAGCTTTCTTT.

About this clone itself: This CDR3 is also generated by other DNA sequences in the sample. The chain combines TRBV9 with TRBJ2-7; maybe TRBD1 (6 bases). The germline CDR1 and CDR2 sequences are SGDLS and YYNGEE. Trimming left V 0 bases short and J 2 bases short, with 9 bases between. This CDR3 region has 14 residues. For the CDR3, the DNA is TGTGCCAGCAGCGTAGGAGGGGGAACCTACGAGCAGTACTTC. Translation: CASSVGGGTYEQYF.

This clone came up many times. In the same sample, other DNA sequences code for this CDR3. The rearrangement uses TRBV4-1 and TRBJ2-1, with TRBD2 identical over 13 bases. This CDR3 is 15 amino acids long. Germline CDR1 is MGHRA and CDR2 is YSYEKL. The trim removed 4 bases at V and 4 bases at J, leaving 1 base unmatched. This chain's CDR3 is CASSPGLAGYNEQFF. CDR3 nucleotide sequence: TGCGCCAGCAGCCCGGGACTAGCGGGGTACAATGAGCAGTTCTTC.

The rearrangement links TRBV19 to TRBJ2-4; 9 bases map to TRBD1. The CDR3 covers 14 residues. Germline V gene sequence: CDR1 LNHDA, CDR2 SQIVND (reference sequence). V was clipped by 5 bases and J by 7 bases; unmatched bases: 6. The CDR3 protein is CASSSGTGRNIQYF. The CDR3, as DNA: TGTGCCAGTAGTTCCGGGACAGGGAGGAACATTCAGTACTTC. The full variable domain, completed using reference TRBV19 and TRBJ2-4, is DGGITQSPKYLFRKEGQNVTLSCEQNLNHDAMYWYRQDPGQGLRLIYYSQIVNDFQKGDIAEGYSVSREKKESFPLTVTSAQKNPTAFYLCASSSGTGRNIQYFGAGTRLSVL.